Each of the 4 T cell receptor beta chains below was sequenced from the same sample in a study of T cell clonality in common variable immunodeficiency. Profiled with immunoSEQ multiplex PCR; TCRdb holds only in-frame clones, not every one. The sample lists tens of thousands of clones, none appearing once, the ten largest making up less than 2.5%. The source material was peripheral blood mononuclear cells. The receptors shown here come from a person between 18 and 69 years old in good health.

This clone was detected many times. Read data end 3 residues before the CDR3 end; the end is taken from the germline J gene. This sequence joins TRBV30 and TRBJ2-3, with D perhaps matching TRBD2 (6 bases). Trimming took off 0 bases at V and 2 bases at J, with 12 bases between the two ends. CDR3 size: 15 residues. Germline V CDR1 and CDR2: GTSNPN, SVGIG (reference sequence). CDR3 sequence: CAWSVVGGNTDTQYF. The part of the CDR3 DNA that was read is TGTGCCTGGAGTGTAGTGGGGGGAAACACAGATACG. Combining the CDR3 with reference TRBV30 and TRBJ2-3 gives the whole variable domain SQTIHQWPATLVQPVGSPLSLECTVEGTSNPNLYWYRQAAGRGLQLLFYSVGIGQISSEVPQNLSASRPQDRQFILSSKKLLLSDSGFYLCAWSVVGGNTDTQYFGPGTRLTVL.

This clone was observed at least ten times. The CDR3 loop is CASSLTSGRQETQYF. The CDR3 bases that were read are TGTGCCAGCAGCTTGACTAGCGGGAGGCAAGAGACC. The chain couples TRBV7-9 to TRBJ2-5; 13 bases fit TRBD2. The CDR3 end is not reached by the read, which stops 3 residues before it; the germline J gene fills it in. This CDR3 has 15 residues. With 3 bases clipped from V and 2 bases from J, the junction kept 0 bases outside the gene matches. Germline V CDR1 and CDR2: SEHNR, FQNEAQ (reference sequence).

In this sample, this clone turned up many times. The covered CDR3 bases are TGCAGCGTAAAGAAACAGGGACCCTACAATGAG. Protein product: CSVKKQGPYNE. From start to end, the CDR3 is CSVKKQGPYNEQFF. This chain links TRBV29-1 with TRBJ2-1, with D tentatively TRBD1 (6 bases). The read gets to within 3 residues of the CDR3 end, and the germline J gene fills in the rest. The germline V gene encodes CDR1 SQVTM and CDR2 ANQGSEA. Deletions cut 6 bases from V and 2 bases from J, with 14 bases between. The CDR3 contains 14 residues.

This clone was counted at least ten times. The read gets to within 3 residues of the CDR3 end, and the germline J gene fills in the rest. This chain uses TRBV20-1 with TRBJ1-2; TRBD1 aligns across 7 bases. The CDR3 loop spans 14 amino acids. J gave up 3 bases and V 0 bases, and 4 bases lay outside the gene matches. Per germline, CDR1 DFQATT and CDR2 SNEGSKA (reference sequence). The sequenced part of the CDR3 DNA is TGCAGTGCTAGAGAGCCAGGGGGAGACTATGGC. This encodes CSAREPGGDYG. The whole CDR3 sequence reads CSAREPGGDYGYTF.